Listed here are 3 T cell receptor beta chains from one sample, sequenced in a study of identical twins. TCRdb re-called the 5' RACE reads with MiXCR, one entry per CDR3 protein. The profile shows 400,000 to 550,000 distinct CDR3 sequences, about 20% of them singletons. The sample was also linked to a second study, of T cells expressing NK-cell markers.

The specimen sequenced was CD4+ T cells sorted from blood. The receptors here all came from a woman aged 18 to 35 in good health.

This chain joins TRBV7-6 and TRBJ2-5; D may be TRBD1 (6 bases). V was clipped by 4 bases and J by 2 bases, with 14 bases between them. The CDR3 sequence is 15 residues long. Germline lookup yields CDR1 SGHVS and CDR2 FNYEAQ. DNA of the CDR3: TGTGCCAGCAGCTACCGTGGACAGTTGCAAGAGACCCAGTACTTC. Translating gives CASSYRGQLQETQYF.

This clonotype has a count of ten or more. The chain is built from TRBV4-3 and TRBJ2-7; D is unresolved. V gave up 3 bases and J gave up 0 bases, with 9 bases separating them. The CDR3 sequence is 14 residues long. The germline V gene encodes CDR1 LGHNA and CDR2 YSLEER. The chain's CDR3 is CASSQMTTSYEQYF. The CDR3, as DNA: TGCGCCAGCAGCCAGATGACAACCTCCTACGAGCAGTACTTC.

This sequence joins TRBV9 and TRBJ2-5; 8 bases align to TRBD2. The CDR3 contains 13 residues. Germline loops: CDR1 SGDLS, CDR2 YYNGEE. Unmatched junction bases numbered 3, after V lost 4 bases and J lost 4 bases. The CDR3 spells CASSPAGAETQYF. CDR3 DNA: TGTGCCAGCAGCCCAGCGGGGGCAGAGACCCAGTACTTC. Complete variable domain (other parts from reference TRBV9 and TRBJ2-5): DSGVTQTPKHLITATGQRVTLRCSPRSGDLSVYWYQQSLDQGLQFLIQYYNGEERAKGNILERFSAQQFPDLHSELNLSSLELGDSALYFCASSPAGAETQYFGPGTRLLVL.